A single sample is the source of the 21 T cell receptor beta chains below, sequenced in a study of Ad26.COV2.S vaccination and SARS-CoV-2 variants. Treatment specified: 15 to 20 received Ad26.COV2.S at low or high dose, single or two shots; about 5 received placebo; per-sample allocation not given. The study sampled participants on day 63 after the first vaccine or placebo injection. Repertoires were generated with immunoSEQ multiplex PCR, while TCRdb's copy carries only in-frame clones and drops some. The table includes a few hundred thousand clones, 70% to 90% detected once. The specimen was peripheral blood, collected in a trial of Ad26.COV2.S vaccine versus placebo. The source of these receptors is a person between 18 and 59 years old who received the Ad26.COV2.S COVID-19 vaccine or a placebo.

V usage is TRBV7-9 and J usage is TRBJ1-2, with TRBD1 matching over 7 bases. CDR1 is SEHNR, CDR2 FQNEAQ, per germline (reference sequence). This CDR3 contains 15 residues. The V gene end was trimmed by 4 bases and the J gene end by 4 bases; junction bases not matched to a gene: 9. The DNA for the CDR3 is TGTGCCAGCAGCTCCCTAGGACAGGCTCTCTATGGCTACACCTTC. This encodes CASSSLGQALYGYTF.

This chain joins TRBV27 and TRBJ2-3; 9 positions match TRBD2. The CDR3 has 14 amino acids. The germline gives CDR1 MNHEY, CDR2 SMNVEV (reference sequence). J gave up 6 bases and V 3 bases, and 4 bases lay outside the gene matches. CDR3 residues: CASSFWRGGDTQYF. CDR3 in DNA: TGTGCCAGCAGTTTCTGGCGGGGGGGCGATACGCAGTATTTT.

CDR3 nucleotide sequence: TGTGCCAGCAGCTTAGTAAGCGGGGGGGCGCCTGAGCAGTTCTTC. This codes for CASSLVSGGAPEQFF. The chain links TRBV7-8 to TRBJ2-1; 10 nucleotides agree with TRBD2. With 1 base clipped from V and 9 bases from J, the junction kept 6 bases outside the gene matches. Germline-derived CDR1 and CDR2 are SGHVS and FQNEAQ. CDR3 size: 15 residues. The full variable domain, in which reference TRBV7-8 and TRBJ2-1 provide the parts outside the CDR3, is GAGVSQSPRYKVAKRGQDVALRCDPISGHVSLFWYQQALGQGPEFLTYFQNEAQLDKSGLPSDRFFAERPEGSVSTLKIQRTQQEDSAVYLCASSLVSGGAPEQFFGPGTRLTVL.

The rearrangement links TRBV13 to TRBJ2-7, with 7 bases lining up with TRBD2. After removal of 1 base from V and 3 bases from J, the junction contained 9 bases not matched to a gene. Per germline, CDR1 PRHDT and CDR2 FYEKMQ (reference sequence). This CDR3 region has 16 residues. CDR3 amino acids: CASSLAIEGGGYEQYF. The CDR3 nucleotides are TGTGCCAGCAGCTTAGCTATAGAGGGCGGGGGCTACGAGCAGTACTTC.

This chain joins TRBV5-1 and TRBJ2-1; D possibly corresponds to TRBD1 (5 bases). V lost 4 bases and J 0 bases, leaving 11 bases between the germline ends. CDR3 size: 15 residues. Per the germline V gene, CDR1 is SGHRS and CDR2 is YFSETQ. The CDR3 loop reads CASSARQLSYNEQFF. As DNA, the CDR3 is TGCGCCAGCAGCGCAAGACAGCTCTCCTACAATGAGCAGTTCTTC. Together with reference TRBV5-1 and TRBJ2-1, the CDR3 gives the full variable domain: KAGVTQTPRYLIKTRGQQVTLSCSPISGHRSVSWYQQTPGQGLQFLFEYFSETQRNKGNFPGRFSGRQFSNSRSEMNVSTLELGDSALYLCASSARQLSYNEQFFGPGTRLTVL.

The V gene is TRBV6-1, the J gene TRBJ1-4, with D perhaps TRBD1 (6 bases). V lost 2 bases and J lost 5, with 15 bases in between. CDR1 and CDR2 (germline): MNHNS, SASEGT. The CDR3 has 16 residues. CDR3 bases: TGTGCCAGCAGTGAATTCCAATGGGGGCGAAATGAAAAACTGTTTTTT. Its translation: CASSEFQWGRNEKLFF.

CDR3 residues: CASSPGWAGELFF. The CDR3 DNA reads TGTGCCAGCAGCCCAGGTTGGGCCGGGGAGCTGTTTTTT. This sequence joins TRBV25-1 and TRBJ2-2; D remains ambiguous. Trimming took 6 bases from V and 6 from J, leaving 11 bases between them. Germline assignment: CDR1 MGHDK and CDR2 SYGVNS. The CDR3 covers 13 residues.

V and J are TRBV4-3 and TRBJ1-3, with D uncertain. Germline V gene sequence: CDR1 LGHNA, CDR2 YSLEER. The V gene lost 0 bases and the J gene lost 0 bases, with 12 bases spanning the gap. CDR3 length equals 17 residues. The CDR3 DNA reads TGCGCCAGCAGCCAAGATGGAGGTCCGAGCTCTGGAAACACCATATATTTT. Protein sequence: CASSQDGGPSSGNTIYF.

The chain joins TRBV7-6 to TRBJ1-5; the match to TRBD1 covers 7 bases. Germline trimming cut 3 bases from V and 2 bases from J; bases unmatched to any gene: 10. CDR3 length: 17 amino acids. Germline lookup yields CDR1 SGHVS and CDR2 FNYEAQ. In DNA, the CDR3 is TGTGCCAGCAGCTTGGATCGACAGGGAGGTCGCAATCAGCCCCAGCATTTT. This sequence encodes CASSLDRQGGRNQPQHF.

The chain carries TRBV2 and TRBJ1-4; D might be TRBD1 (6 bases). CDR1 is SNHLY and CDR2 is FYNNEI in the germline V gene. The CDR3 loop spans 15 amino acids. Trimming left V 4 bases short and J 3 bases short, with 12 bases between. CDR3 loop: CASSGQQGPNEKLFF. CDR3 in DNA: TGTGCCAGCAGTGGGCAACAGGGACCTAATGAAAAACTGTTTTTT.

The chain recombines TRBV28 with TRBJ1-3, with D hard to call. Germline values: CDR1 MDHEN, CDR2 SYDVKM. CDR3 length: 13 residues. The germline V and J ends were trimmed by 8 bases and 3 bases, with 11 bases remaining between them. The CDR3 spells CASAPWGGNTIYF. DNA for the CDR3: TGTGCCAGCGCCCCGTGGGGTGGAAACACCATATATTTT.

V and J are TRBV5-1 and TRBJ2-3; TRBD2 matches at 9 bases. V shed 4 bases, J shed 6 bases, and the junction held 9 bases outside the gene matches. Per germline, CDR1 SGHRS and CDR2 YFSETQ. This CDR3 is built from 15 residues. This chain's CDR3 is CASSRASGDLDTQYF. DNA for the CDR3: TGCGCCAGCAGCCGGGCTAGCGGGGACCTCGATACGCAGTATTTT.

The gene calls are TRBV19 and TRBJ2-6; tentative D call: TRBD1 (6 bases). Trimming cost V 5 bases and J 3 bases, with 11 bases left between them. CDR3 size: 15 residues. The V gene's germline CDR1 is LNHDA and CDR2 SQIVND (reference sequence). CDR3 loop: CASSDGGGGANVLTF. In nucleotides, the CDR3 is TGTGCCAGTAGTGATGGGGGCGGTGGGGCCAACGTCCTGACTTTC.

The DNA for the CDR3 is TGTGCCAGCAGCCCTCGACAGCCGAACTATGGCTACACCTTC. It translates to CASSPRQPNYGYTF. This chain joins TRBV4-2 and TRBJ1-2; D is possibly TRBD1 (5 bases). The CDR3 loop spans 14 amino acids. Germline V gene lookup returns CDR1 LGHNA and CDR2 YNFKEQ. V was clipped by 4 bases and J by 2 bases, with 11 bases between them.

V gene TRBV19 combines with J gene TRBJ1-2; the D gene is possibly TRBD1 (5 bases). The V gene lost 4 bases and the J gene lost 4 bases, with 10 bases spanning the gap. Germline V gene data show CDR1 as LNHDA and CDR2 as SQIVND (reference sequence). This CDR3 comprises 13 residues. CDR3 sequence (DNA): TGTGCCAGTAGTACCGGGGGTTTCTATGGCTACACCTTC. Translation gives CASSTGGFYGYTF.

In the case of this clone: Within the sample, other DNA sequences also encode this same CDR3. The genes are TRBV7-9 and TRBJ2-7, with a weak D call TRBD1 (6 bases). CDR3 size: 14 residues. V was clipped by 0 bases and J by 2 bases, with 8 bases between them. Germline V lookup: CDR1 SEHNR, CDR2 FQNEAQ (reference sequence). CDR3 residues: CASSLAGQPYEQYF. The DNA for the CDR3 is TGTGCCAGCAGCTTAGCTGGACAGCCCTACGAGCAGTACTTC.

The chain has TRBV4-1 and TRBJ1-2, with D perhaps matching TRBD1 (5 bases). The length of the CDR3 is 15 residues. V was cut by 0 bases and J by 5 bases, with 13 bases left in between. Germline loops: CDR1 MGHRA, CDR2 YSYEKL. As DNA, the CDR3 is TGCGCCAGCAGCCAAGATCGACAGCGCCTTTATGGCTACACCTTC. It specifies CASSQDRQRLYGYTF.

The V call is TRBV5-6, the J call TRBJ2-5, with a tentative D call TRBD1 (6 bases). The CDR3 contains 13 residues. Germline V gene lookup returns CDR1 SGHDT and CDR2 YYEEEE. Trimming took 4 bases from V and 0 from J, leaving 7 bases between them. The CDR3 loop is CASSRDNQETQYF. The CDR3, as DNA: TGTGCCAGCAGCCGGGACAACCAAGAGACCCAGTACTTC.

This clone was counted a single time. The chain employs TRBV2 and TRBJ2-5, with D possibly called TRBD1 or TRBD2 (6 bases each). The germline gives CDR1 SNHLY, CDR2 FYNNEI. Trimming removed 3 bases from V and 5 bases from J, with 16 bases in between. The CDR3 runs 15 residues. CDR3 region: CASSDQGVGGETQYF. In DNA, the CDR3 is TGTGCCAGCAGTGACCAGGGAGTAGGGGGGGAGACCCAGTACTTC.

The chain couples TRBV6-5 to TRBJ1-1; no firm D call. CDR3 length: 10 residues. Per the germline V gene, CDR1 is MNHEY and CDR2 is SVGAGI. The ends were cut back, 8 bases at V and 1 base at J, with 2 bases in the middle. The CDR3 DNA follows: TGTGCCAGCTCGAACACTGAAGCTTTCTTT. It codes for CASSNTEAFF.

This clone was counted between two and nine times. V and J are TRBV30 and TRBJ1-5; D ambiguous. Germline values: CDR1 GTSNPN, CDR2 SVGIG (reference sequence). V lost 0 bases and J 2 bases, leaving 8 bases between the germline ends. The length of the CDR3 is 14 residues. In DNA form, the CDR3 reads TGTGCCTGGAGTGTACAACGGGGCAATCAGCCCCAGCATTTT. Its protein product is CAWSVQRGNQPQHF.